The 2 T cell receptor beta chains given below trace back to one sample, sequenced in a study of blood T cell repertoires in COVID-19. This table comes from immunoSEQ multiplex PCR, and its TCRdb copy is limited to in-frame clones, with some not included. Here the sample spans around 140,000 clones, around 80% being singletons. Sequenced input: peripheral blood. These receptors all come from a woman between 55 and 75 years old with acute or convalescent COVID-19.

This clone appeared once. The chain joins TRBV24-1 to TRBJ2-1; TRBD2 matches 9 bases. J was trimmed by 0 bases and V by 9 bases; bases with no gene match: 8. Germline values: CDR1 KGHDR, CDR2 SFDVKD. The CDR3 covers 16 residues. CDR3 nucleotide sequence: TGTGCCACCTCGGGTTATAGCGGGAGCTCCTACAATGAGCAGTTCTTC. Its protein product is CATSGYSGSSYNEQFF.

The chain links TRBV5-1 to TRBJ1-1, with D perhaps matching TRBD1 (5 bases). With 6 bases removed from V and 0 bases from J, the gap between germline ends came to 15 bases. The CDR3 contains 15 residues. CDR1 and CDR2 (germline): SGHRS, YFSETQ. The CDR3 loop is CASTWGRDMNTEAFF. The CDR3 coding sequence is TGCGCCAGCACGTGGGGCAGGGATATGAACACTGAAGCTTTCTTT.